This T cell receptor (beta chain) appears in the sequencing data of a study of T cell changes during pregnancy in multiple sclerosis. Profiling relied on immunoSEQ multiplex PCR, and the TCRdb table lists in-frame clones only, not all of them. The table records tens of thousands of clones, roughly 92% of them present only once. Trimming removed 3 bases at V and 2 bases at J, with 15 bases between. Germline CDR1 SGHRS, CDR2 YFSETQ. The CDR3 has 15 amino acids. In its sample, this clone was seen once. The clonotype originates from a female donor with multiple sclerosis, enrolled in a pregnancy study. The chain employs TRBV5-1 and TRBJ2-7; TRBD2 is a possible D gene (6 bases). The specimen comprised CD4+ T cells from peripheral blood mononuclear cells, sampled in the third trimester of pregnancy. The DNA for the CDR3 is TGCGCCAGCAGCTCCCCTCTGGGGGGAACCTACGAGCAGTACTTC. This sequence encodes CASSSPLGGTYEQYF.